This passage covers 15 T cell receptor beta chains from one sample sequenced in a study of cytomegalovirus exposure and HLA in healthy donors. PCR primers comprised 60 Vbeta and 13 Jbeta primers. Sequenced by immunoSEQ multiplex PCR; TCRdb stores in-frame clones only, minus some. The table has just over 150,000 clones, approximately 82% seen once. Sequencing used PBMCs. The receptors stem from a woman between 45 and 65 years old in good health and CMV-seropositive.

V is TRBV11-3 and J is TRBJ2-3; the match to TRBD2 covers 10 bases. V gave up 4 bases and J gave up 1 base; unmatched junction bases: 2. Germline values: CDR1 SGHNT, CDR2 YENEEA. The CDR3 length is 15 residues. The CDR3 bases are TGTGCCAGCAGCTCTGGGACTAGCGGCACAGATACGCAGTATTTT. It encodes CASSSGTSGTDTQYF.

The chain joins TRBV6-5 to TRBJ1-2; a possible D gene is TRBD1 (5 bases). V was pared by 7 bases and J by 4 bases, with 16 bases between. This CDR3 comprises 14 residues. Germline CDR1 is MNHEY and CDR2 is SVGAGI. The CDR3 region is CASIPTAGPYGYTF. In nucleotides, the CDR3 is TGTGCCAGCATTCCGACAGCTGGGCCCTATGGCTACACCTTC.

CDR3 bases: TGCGCCAGCAGCCAAGAGCAAGCGGGGAAAAACATTCAGTACTTC. It specifies CASSQEQAGKNIQYF. J is TRBJ2-4 and V is TRBV4-1, with 7 bases that match TRBD2. The V segment lost 0 bases and the J segment 4 bases; nucleotides outside the gene matches: 3. Germline V lookup: CDR1 MGHRA, CDR2 YSYEKL. The CDR3 totals 15 residues.

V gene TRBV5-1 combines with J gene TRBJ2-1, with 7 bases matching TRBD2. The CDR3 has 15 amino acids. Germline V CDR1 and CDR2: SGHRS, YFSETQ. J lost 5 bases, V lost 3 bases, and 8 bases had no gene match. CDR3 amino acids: CASSYEILANNEQFF. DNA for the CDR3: TGCGCCAGCAGCTATGAAATACTAGCGAACAATGAGCAGTTCTTC.

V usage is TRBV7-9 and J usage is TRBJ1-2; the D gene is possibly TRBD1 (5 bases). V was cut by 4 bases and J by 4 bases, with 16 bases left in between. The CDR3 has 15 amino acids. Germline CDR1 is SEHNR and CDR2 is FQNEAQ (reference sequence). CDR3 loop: CASSSVGATRYGYTF. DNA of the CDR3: TGTGCCAGCAGCTCCGTAGGGGCGACCCGCTATGGCTACACCTTC. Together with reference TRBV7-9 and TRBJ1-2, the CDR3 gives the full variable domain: DTGVSQNPRHKITKRGQNVTFRCDPISEHNRLYWYRQTLGQGPEFLTYFQNEAQLEKSRLLSDRFSAERPKGSFSTLEIQRTEQGDSAMYLCASSSVGATRYGYTFGSGTRLTVV.

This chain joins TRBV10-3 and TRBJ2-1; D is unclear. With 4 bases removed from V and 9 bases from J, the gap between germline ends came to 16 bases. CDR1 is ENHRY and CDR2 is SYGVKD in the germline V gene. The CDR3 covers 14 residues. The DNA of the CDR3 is TGTGCCATCAGTGGAATCAACGGCAGAGGTGAGCAGTTCTTC. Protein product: CAISGINGRGEQFF.

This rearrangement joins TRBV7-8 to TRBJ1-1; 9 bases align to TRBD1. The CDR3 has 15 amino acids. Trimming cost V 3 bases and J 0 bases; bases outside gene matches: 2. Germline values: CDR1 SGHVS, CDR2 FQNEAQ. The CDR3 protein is CASSFDRGMNTEAFF. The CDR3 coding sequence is TGTGCCAGCAGCTTCGACAGGGGGATGAACACTGAAGCTTTCTTT.

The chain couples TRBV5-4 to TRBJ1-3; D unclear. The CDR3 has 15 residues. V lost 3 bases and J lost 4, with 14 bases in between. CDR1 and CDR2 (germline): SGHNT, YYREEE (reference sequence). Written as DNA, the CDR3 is TGTGCCAGCAGCTCGTCGGCGGTTAAAGGAAACACCATATATTTT. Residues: CASSSSAVKGNTIYF.

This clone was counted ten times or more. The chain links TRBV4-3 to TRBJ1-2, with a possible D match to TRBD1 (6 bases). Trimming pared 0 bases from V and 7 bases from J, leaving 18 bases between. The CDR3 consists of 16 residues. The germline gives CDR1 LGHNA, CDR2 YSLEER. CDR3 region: CASSQDFGGSGSGYTF. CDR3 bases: TGCGCCAGCAGCCAAGATTTTGGGGGCAGCGGCAGTGGCTACACCTTC.

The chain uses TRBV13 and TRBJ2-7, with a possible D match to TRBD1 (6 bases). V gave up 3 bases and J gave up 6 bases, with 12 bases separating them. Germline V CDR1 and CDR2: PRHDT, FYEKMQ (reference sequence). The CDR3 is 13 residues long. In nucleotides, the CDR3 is TGTGCCAGCAGCTTGGGCCAGGGGTTCGAGCAGTACTTC. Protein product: CASSLGQGFEQYF.

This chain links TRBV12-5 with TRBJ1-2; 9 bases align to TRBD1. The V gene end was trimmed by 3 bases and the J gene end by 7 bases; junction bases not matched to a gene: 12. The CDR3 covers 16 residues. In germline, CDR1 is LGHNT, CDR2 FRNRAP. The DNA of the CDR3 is TGTGCTAGTGGTTTAAGGGACAGGGATGTTGGTGCTGGCTACACCTTC. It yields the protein CASGLRDRDVGAGYTF.

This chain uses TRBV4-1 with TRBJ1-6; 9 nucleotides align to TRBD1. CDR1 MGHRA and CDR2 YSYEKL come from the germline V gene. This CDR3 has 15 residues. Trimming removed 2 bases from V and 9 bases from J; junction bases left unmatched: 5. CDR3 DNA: TGCGCCAGCAGCCAATCGGGACAGGGAAGTTCACCCCTCCACTTT. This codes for CASSQSGQGSSPLHF.

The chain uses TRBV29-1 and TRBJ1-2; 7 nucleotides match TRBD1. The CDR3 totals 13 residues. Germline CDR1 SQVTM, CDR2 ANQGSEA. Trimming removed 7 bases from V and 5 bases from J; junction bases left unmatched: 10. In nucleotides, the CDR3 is TGCAGCGCCCTATTGGGACAGAGTTATGGCTACACCTTC. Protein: CSALLGQSYGYTF.

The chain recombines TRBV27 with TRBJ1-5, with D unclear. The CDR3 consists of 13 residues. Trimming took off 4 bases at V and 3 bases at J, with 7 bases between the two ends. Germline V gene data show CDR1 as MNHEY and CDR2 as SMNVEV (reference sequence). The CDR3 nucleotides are TGTGCCAGCAGTTCGTCTCTCAATCAGCCCCAGCATTTT. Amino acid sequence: CASSSSLNQPQHF.

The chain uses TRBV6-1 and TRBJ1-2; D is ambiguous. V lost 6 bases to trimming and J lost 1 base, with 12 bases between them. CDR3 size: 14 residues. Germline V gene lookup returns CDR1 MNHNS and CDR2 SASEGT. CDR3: CASRDGGLNYGYTF. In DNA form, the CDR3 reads TGTGCCAGCAGGGACGGAGGCCTTAACTATGGCTACACCTTC.